This T cell receptor beta chain stems from a study of monozygotic twins with cystic fibrosis. Study findings and constraints: The repertoire was suggested to be naive-dominated, clonality median around 0.0095. V usage most resembled the co-twin in 13 of 16 pairs.

This CDR3 comprises 15 residues. CDR1 and CDR2 from the germline V gene are SEHNR and FQNEAQ (reference sequence). The V end lost 0 bases, the J end lost 2 bases, and 9 bases lay between the germline ends. Assay: immunoSEQ multiplex PCR; the TCRdb copy retains only in-frame clones and omits some. The table lists roughly 25,000 clones, 95% to 98% of them singletons. For this clone: Antigen specificity is unknown.

The chain employs TRBV7-9 and TRBJ2-3; D might be TRBD1 (6 bases). The sequenced material came from blood. The clonotype originates from a girl aged 2 to 10 with cystic fibrosis. CDR3: CASSLATGSTDTQYF. CDR3 in DNA: TGTGCCAGCAGCTTAGCTACAGGGTCCACAGATACGCAGTATTTT.